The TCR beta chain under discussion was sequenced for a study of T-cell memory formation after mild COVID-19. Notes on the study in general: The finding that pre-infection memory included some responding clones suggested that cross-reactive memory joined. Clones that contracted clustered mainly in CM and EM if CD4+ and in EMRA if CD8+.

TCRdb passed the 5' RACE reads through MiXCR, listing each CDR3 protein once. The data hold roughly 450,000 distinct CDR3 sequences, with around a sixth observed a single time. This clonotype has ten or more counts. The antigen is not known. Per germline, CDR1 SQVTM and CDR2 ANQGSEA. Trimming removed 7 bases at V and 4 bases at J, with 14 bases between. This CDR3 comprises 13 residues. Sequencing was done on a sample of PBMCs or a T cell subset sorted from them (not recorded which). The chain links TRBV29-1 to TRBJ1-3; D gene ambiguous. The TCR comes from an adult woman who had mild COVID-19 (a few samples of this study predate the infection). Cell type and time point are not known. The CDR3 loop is CSGLDPGGNTIYF. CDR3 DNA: TGCAGCGGACTCGACCCGGGGGGAAACACCATATATTTT.